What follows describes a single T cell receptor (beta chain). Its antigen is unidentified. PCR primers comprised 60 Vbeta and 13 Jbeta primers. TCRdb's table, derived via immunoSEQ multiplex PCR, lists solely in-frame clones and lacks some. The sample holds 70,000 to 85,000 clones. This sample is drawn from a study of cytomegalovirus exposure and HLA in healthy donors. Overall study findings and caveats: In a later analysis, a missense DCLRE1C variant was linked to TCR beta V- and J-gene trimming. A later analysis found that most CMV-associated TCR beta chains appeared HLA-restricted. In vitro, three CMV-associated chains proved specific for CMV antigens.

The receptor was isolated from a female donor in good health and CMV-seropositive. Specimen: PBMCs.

The CDR3 nucleotides are TGTGCCAGCAGCTTAGCAAATCCACAGTTATCCTACAATGAGCAGTTCTTC. It yields the protein CASSLANPQLSYNEQFF. The V and J genes are TRBV7-6 and TRBJ2-1, with D unresolved. The germline V and J ends were trimmed by 0 bases and 1 base, with 13 bases remaining between them. The CDR3 is 17 residues long. CDR1 is SGHVS, CDR2 FNYEAQ, per germline.